Listed below are T cell receptor beta chains from one sample, sequenced in a study of OX40 agonist ivuxolimab in advanced cancers. Here immunoSEQ multiplex PCR was the method, and the copy in TCRdb shows in-frame clones only, minus some. The repertoire holds around 65,000 clones, with more than 70% as singletons. The sample here was CD4+ or CD8+ T cells sorted from blood, taken in a trial of the OX40 agonist ivuxolimab. These receptors originate from an adult with an advanced solid tumor such as melanoma, head and neck, liver or kidney cancer. The CDR3 runs from the conserved cysteine through the conserved F or W. The order of the fields is clone size, J gene, V gene, D gene, CDR3 protein, CDR3 DNA. D genes are given only for firm matches. Only part of the rows carry a size: once, few, many, or a class if the clone is expanded.

. | TRBJ1-5 | TRBV19 | . | CASSIGPVGQPQHF | TGTGCCAGTAGTATAGGCCCCGTGGGACAGCCCCAGCATTTT
. | TRBJ2-2 | TRBV7-9 | . | CASSLGLNTGELFF | TGTGCCAGCAGCTTAGGATTGAACACCGGGGAGCTGTTTTTT
. | TRBJ1-6 | TRBV7-8 | . | CASSTPPGGNSYNSPLHF | TGTGCCAGCAGCACACCCCCGGGGGGCAACTCCTATAATTCACCCCTCCACTTT
. | TRBJ1-4 | TRBV25-1 | . | CASSETGGPRKLFF | TGTGCCAGCAGTGAGACAGGAGGTCCCCGAAAACTGTTTTTT
. | TRBJ1-3 | TRBV5-1 | TRBD1 | CASSLASGGGNTIYF | TGCGCCAGCAGCTTGGCGTCAGGGGGCGGAAACACCATATATTTT
. | TRBJ1-5 | TRBV5-1 | TRBD1 | CASRGNSGTGVQPQHF | TGCGCCAGCAGGGGGAACTCCGGGACAGGGGTTCAGCCCCAGCATTTT
. | TRBJ2-1 | TRBV2 | . | CASNEGKGLEQFF | TGTGCCAGCAATGAGGGGAAGGGGCTTGAGCAGTTCTTC
. | TRBJ1-5 | TRBV5-5 | . | CASSTLPGTDSNQPQHF | TGTGCCAGCAGCACCCTACCCGGGACCGATAGCAATCAGCCCCAGCATTTT
. | TRBJ1-2 | TRBV28 | . | CASSSSPGVSGYTF | TGTGCCAGCAGTTCATCCCCGGGGGTATCGGGCTACACCTTC
few | TRBJ2-5 | TRBV6-6 | TRBD2 | CASSYSSGKETQYF | TGTGCCAGCAGTTACTCTAGCGGGAAAGAGACCCAGTACTTC
. | TRBJ1-2 | TRBV11-2 | . | CASSARQDNYGYTF | TGTGCCAGCAGCGCCCGACAGGATAACTATGGCTACACCTTC
. | TRBJ2-1 | TRBV21-1 | . | CASMSEAGSNEQFF | TGTGCCAGCATGTCGGAGGCGGGAAGCAATGAGCAGTTCTTC
once | TRBJ2-7 | TRBV18 | . | CASSPGGREWGSYEQYF | TGTGCCAGCTCACCTGGCGGTAGGGAGTGGGGCTCCTACGAGCAGTACTTC
. | TRBJ2-1 | TRBV19 | TRBD2 | CASSIRTSGVNEQFF | TGTGCCAGTAGTATCCGGACTAGCGGGGTAAATGAGCAGTTCTTC
. | TRBJ2-3 | TRBV7-9 | . | CASSPPGVGTDTQYF | TGTGCCAGCAGCCCACCGGGGGTGGGCACAGATACGCAGTATTTT
. | TRBJ1-3 | TRBV5-6 | TRBD1 | CASSLGDRGTGNTIYF | TGTGCCAGCAGCTTGGGGGACAGGGGAACCGGAAACACCATATATTTT
. | TRBJ2-1 | TRBV18 | . | CASSPNRDAEQFF | TGTGCCAGCTCACCAAACCGCGACGCAGAGCAGTTCTTC
. | TRBJ2-1 | TRBV5-1 | TRBD1 | CASSSGQGRTYNEQFF | TGCGCCAGCAGCTCCGGACAGGGCCGGACCTACAATGAGCAGTTCTTC
. | TRBJ2-3 | TRBV29-1 | . | CSVATGLRTDTQYF | TGCAGCGTCGCAACAGGTCTCCGCACAGATACGCAGTATTTT
. | TRBJ2-5 | TRBV9 | TRBD1 | CASSAPQGGKETQYF | TGTGCCAGCAGCGCCCCACAGGGGGGAAAGGAGACCCAGTACTTC
. | TRBJ2-7 | TRBV11-1 | . | CASSLARTAYEQYF | TGTGCCAGCAGCTTAGCGCGGACAGCCTACGAGCAGTACTTC
. | TRBJ2-2 | TRBV11-2 | . | CASSFRPGRRNTGELFF | TGTGCCAGCAGCTTCAGGCCGGGACGGAGGAACACCGGGGAGCTGTTTTTT
. | TRBJ1-2 | TRBV25-1 | TRBD1 | CASSGTGAQTYGYTF | TGTGCCAGCAGCGGGACAGGGGCGCAGACCTATGGCTACACCTTC
. | TRBJ2-3 | TRBV7-2 | TRBD2 | CASSPGGLAGGWTDTQYF | TGTGCCAGCAGCCCGGGGGGACTAGCGGGAGGATGGACAGATACGCAGTATTTT
. | TRBJ2-1 | TRBV18 | . | CASSPGLATYNEQFF | TGTGCCAGCTCACCGGGGCTAGCCACCTACAATGAGCAGTTCTTC
. | TRBJ2-7 | TRBV9 | TRBD2 | CASSITGTSFYEQYF | TGTGCCAGCAGCATTACCGGGACTAGTTTCTACGAGCAGTACTTC
. | TRBJ2-3 | TRBV7-8 | TRBD2 | CASRLLLVAGGRRTDTQYF | TGTGCCAGCAGATTGCTCTTGGTAGCGGGAGGTCGACGCACAGATACGCAGTATTTT
few | TRBJ2-3 | TRBV6-6 | TRBD2 | CASRRGGETDTQYF | TGTGCCAGCAGGCGGGGGGGCGAAACAGATACGCAGTATTTT
few | TRBJ2-5 | TRBV5-1 | . | CASSLVDGTGRETQYF | TGCGCCAGCAGCTTGGTAGACGGGACGGGTCGAGAGACCCAGTACTTC
medium-sized | TRBJ1-5 | TRBV6-1 | . | CASSEETYYSNQPQHF | TGTGCCAGCAGTGAAGAAACCTATTATAGCAATCAGCCCCAGCATTTT
once | TRBJ1-1 | TRBV28 | TRBD1 | CASSLRDSYTEAFF | TGTGCCAGCAGTTTAAGGGACAGCTACACTGAAGCTTTCTTT
. | TRBJ2-3 | TRBV30 | . | CAWSLGDSTDTQYF | TGTGCCTGGTCCTTGGGGGACAGCACAGATACGCAGTATTTT
. | TRBJ1-4 | TRBV2 | TRBD1 | CASRATGGREKLFF | TGTGCCAGCAGAGCAACAGGGGGCAGGGAAAAACTGTTTTTT
. | TRBJ1-3 | TRBV25-1 | . | CASTLSGSAGNTIYF | TGTGCCAGCACCCTGAGCGGGTCGGCTGGAAACACCATATATTTT
. | TRBJ1-5 | TRBV18 | . | CASSLQGDGNQPQHF | TGTGCCAGCTCACTTCAGGGTGACGGCAATCAGCCCCAGCATTTT
. | TRBJ2-1 | TRBV5-4 | . | CASSLSGSSYNEQFF | TGTGCCAGCAGCTTAAGCGGCAGCTCCTACAATGAGCAGTTCTTC
. | TRBJ2-3 | TRBV14 | . | CASSLRLTDTQYF | TGTGCCAGCAGCCTCCGGCTCACAGATACGCAGTATTTT
. | TRBJ2-4 | TRBV19 | . | CASSITRNKNIQYF | TGTGCCAGTAGTATTACTAGGAACAAAAACATTCAGTACTTC
. | TRBJ2-3 | TRBV21-1 | . | CASAQGRDTQYF | TGTGCCAGCGCCCAGGGGAGAGATACGCAGTATTTT
. | TRBJ1-1 | TRBV5-1 | . | CASSLIGRGIDEAFF | TGCGCCAGCAGCTTGATCGGCAGGGGAATTGATGAAGCTTTCTTT
. | TRBJ1-1 | TRBV14 | . | CASSLRGAYTEAFF | TGTGCCAGCAGCCTCCGAGGTGCCTACACTGAAGCTTTCTTT
. | TRBJ1-5 | TRBV6-1 | . | CASSEVAGKGRDQPQHF | TGTGCCAGCAGTGAAGTGGCAGGGAAGGGCAGGGATCAGCCCCAGCATTTT
. | TRBJ2-1 | TRBV10-2 | . | CASRGNEQFF | TGCGCCAGCAGAGGAAATGAGCAGTTCTTC
. | TRBJ1-6 | TRBV2 | . | CASSDLGRTVNNSPLHF | TGTGCCAGCAGTGATCTCGGGCGGACAGTAAATAATTCACCCCTCCACTTT
. | TRBJ1-3 | TRBV12-5 | . | CASGLSSGNTIYF | TGTGCTAGTGGTTTGAGCTCCGGAAACACCATATATTTT
few | TRBJ2-3 | TRBV4-1 | TRBD2 | CASSHPRGQFSGRGTDTQYF | TGCGCCAGCAGCCATCCTAGGGGGCAGTTTAGCGGGAGGGGCACAGATACGCAGTATTTT
. | TRBJ1-6 | TRBV5-1 | . | CASSPGPSSPLHF | TGCGCCAGCAGCCCCGGACCCTCTTCACCCCTCCACTTT
. | TRBJ2-7 | TRBV6-5 | TRBD2 | CASSYASGRSEQYF | TGTGCCAGCTCCTATGCTAGCGGGAGGAGCGAGCAGTACTTC